This record concerns one T cell receptor beta chain sequence. Its matching antigen is unknown. These data are taken from a study of T-cell memory formation after mild COVID-19. Study-level findings and limits: Pre-infection memory already had some responding clones, implying cross-reactive memory joined. The CD4+ clones that contracted clustered mainly within CM and EM, and the CD8+ clones concentrated in EMRA.

The CDR3 has 13 amino acids. Germline CDR1 is LNHDA and CDR2 is SQIVND (reference sequence). Trimming cost V 5 bases and J 7 bases, with 12 bases left between them. The 5'RACE method, run with constant-segment primers, produced TCR alpha and TCR beta cDNA libraries (carrying sample barcodes and UMIs). TCRdb fed the 5' RACE reads into MiXCR, producing one record per CDR3 protein. The sample records about 400,000 distinct CDR3 sequences, 18% being singletons. This chain joins TRBV19 and TRBJ1-5, with D maybe TRBD1 (5 bases). The clonotype originates from a man aged 18 to 29 who had mild COVID-19 (a few samples of this study predate the infection). Cell type and time point are not known. Sequenced input: PBMCs or a T cell subset sorted from them (not recorded which). The CDR3 sequence: CASSDSSEQPQHF. The CDR3 nucleotides are TGTGCCAGTAGTGACAGTTCAGAACAGCCCCAGCATTTT.